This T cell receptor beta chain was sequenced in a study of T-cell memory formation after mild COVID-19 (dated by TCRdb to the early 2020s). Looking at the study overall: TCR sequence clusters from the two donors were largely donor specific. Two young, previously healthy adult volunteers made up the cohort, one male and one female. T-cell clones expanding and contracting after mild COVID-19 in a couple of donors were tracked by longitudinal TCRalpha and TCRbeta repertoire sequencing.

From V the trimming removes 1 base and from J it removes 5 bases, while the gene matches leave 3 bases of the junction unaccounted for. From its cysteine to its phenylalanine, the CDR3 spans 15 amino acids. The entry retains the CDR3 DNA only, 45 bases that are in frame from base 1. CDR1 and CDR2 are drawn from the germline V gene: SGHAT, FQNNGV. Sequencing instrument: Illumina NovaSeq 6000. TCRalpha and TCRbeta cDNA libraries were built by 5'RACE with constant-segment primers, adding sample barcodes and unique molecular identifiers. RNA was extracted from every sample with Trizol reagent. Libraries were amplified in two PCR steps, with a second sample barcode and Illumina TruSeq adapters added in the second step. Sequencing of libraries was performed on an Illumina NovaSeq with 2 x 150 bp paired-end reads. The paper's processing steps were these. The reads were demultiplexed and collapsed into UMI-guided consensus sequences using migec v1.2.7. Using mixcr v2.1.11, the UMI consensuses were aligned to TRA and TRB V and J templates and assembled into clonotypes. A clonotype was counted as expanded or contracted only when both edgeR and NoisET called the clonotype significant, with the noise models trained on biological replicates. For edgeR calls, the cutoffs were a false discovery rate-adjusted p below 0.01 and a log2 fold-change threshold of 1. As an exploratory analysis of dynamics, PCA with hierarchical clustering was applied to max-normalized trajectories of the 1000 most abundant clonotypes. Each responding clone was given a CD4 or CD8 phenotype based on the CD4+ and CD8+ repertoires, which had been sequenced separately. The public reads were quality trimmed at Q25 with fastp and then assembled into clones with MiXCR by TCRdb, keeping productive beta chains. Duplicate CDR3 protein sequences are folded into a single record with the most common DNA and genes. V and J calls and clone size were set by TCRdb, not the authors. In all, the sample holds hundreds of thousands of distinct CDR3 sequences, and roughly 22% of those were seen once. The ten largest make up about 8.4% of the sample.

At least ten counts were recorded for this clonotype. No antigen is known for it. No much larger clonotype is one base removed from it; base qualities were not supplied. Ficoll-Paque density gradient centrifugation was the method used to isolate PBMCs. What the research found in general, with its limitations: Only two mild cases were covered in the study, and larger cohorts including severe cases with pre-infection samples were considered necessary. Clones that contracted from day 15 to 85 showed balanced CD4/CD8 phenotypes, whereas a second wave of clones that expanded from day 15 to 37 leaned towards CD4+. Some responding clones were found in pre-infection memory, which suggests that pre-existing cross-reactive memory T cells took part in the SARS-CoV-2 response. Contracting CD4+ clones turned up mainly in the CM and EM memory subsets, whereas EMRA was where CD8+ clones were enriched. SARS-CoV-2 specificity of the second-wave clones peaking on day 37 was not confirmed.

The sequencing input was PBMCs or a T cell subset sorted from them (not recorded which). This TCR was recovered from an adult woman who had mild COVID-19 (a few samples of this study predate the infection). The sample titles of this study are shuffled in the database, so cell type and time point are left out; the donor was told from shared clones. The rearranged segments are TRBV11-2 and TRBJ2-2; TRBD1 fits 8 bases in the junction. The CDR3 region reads CASSLVRGRTGELFF. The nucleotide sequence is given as TGTGCCAGCAGCTTAGTCAGGGGGCGGACCGGGGAGCTGTTTTTT.